The 7 T cell receptor beta chains listed next were all sequenced from one sample in a study of low-dose radiotherapy and immunotherapy resistance in tumors. Both TCRalpha and TCRbeta chains were reverse transcribed with V-gene-specific primers. A constant-region primer paired with the V-primer adapter amplified TCRs over approximately 19 PCR cycles. One entry per CDR3 protein, called by TCRdb with MiXCR from the reads. This table has about 12,000 distinct CDR3 sequences, 76% appearing once. The origin of the receptors is a human donor with advanced metastatic prostate, ovarian, gallbladder or colorectal cancer (not recorded which). This table probably holds off-target reads from a library built for another chain.

The rearrangement links TRBV20-1 to TRBJ2-7; D unresolved. Trimming left V 0 bases short and J 3 bases short, with 15 bases between. The CDR3 has 15 amino acids. The germline CDR1 and CDR2 sequences are DFQATT and SNEGSKA (reference sequence). The CDR3 spells CSARDPKRNNYEQYF. CDR3 bases: TGCAGTGCTAGAGATCCAAAGCGAAACAACTACGAGCAGTACTTC.

This clonotype was found a few times. The chain recombines TRBV2 with TRBJ2-3, with D possibly being TRBD1 (6 bases). CDR1 is SNHLY and CDR2 is FYNNEI in the germline V gene. Trimming left V 8 bases short and J 0 bases short, with 12 bases between. The CDR3 sequence is 14 residues long. CDR3 sequence: CASAGTLSTDTQYF. The CDR3 DNA reads TGTGCCAGCGCCGGGACACTTAGCACAGATACGCAGTATTTT. The complete variable domain, with remaining parts taken from reference TRBV2 and TRBJ2-3, reads EPEVTQTPSHQVTQMGQEVILRCVPISNHLYFYWYRQILGQKVEFLVSFYNNEISEKSEIFDDQFSVERPDGSNFTLKIRSTKLEDSAMYFCASAGTLSTDTQYFGPGTRLTVL.

This clonotype has a handful of counts. The rearrangement joins TRBV6-1 to TRBJ2-1, with D possibly being TRBD2 (6 bases). This CDR3 region has 13 residues. Trimming cost V 10 bases and J 8 bases, with 18 bases left between them. Looked up from germline, CDR1 is MNHNS and CDR2 is SASEGT. CDR3 in DNA: TGTGCCACCCTAAGGCGGGGACGGGATGAGCAGTTCTTC. Its protein is CATLRRGRDEQFF.

The chain is built from TRBV28 and TRBJ2-7; D is perhaps TRBD1 or TRBD2 (5 bases each). Germline assignment: CDR1 MDHEN and CDR2 SYDVKM. The V and J ends lost 4 bases and 2 bases respectively, with 15 bases between them. CDR3 length: 15 amino acids. The CDR3, as DNA: TGTGCCAGCAGTTCGCCGGGACGGTCACCCTACGAGCAGTACTTC. Its protein is CASSSPGRSPYEQYF.

The chain carries TRBV6-6 and TRBJ2-1; TRBD2 matches 7 bases. The V gene end was trimmed by 4 bases and the J gene end by 0 bases; junction bases not matched to a gene: 6. Looked up from germline, CDR1 is MNHNY and CDR2 is SVGAGI (reference sequence). The CDR3 sequence is 16 residues long. The CDR3 DNA sequence: TGTGCCAGCAGTTCCCGTCCTAGCGGCTCCTACAATGAGCAGTTCTTC. This codes for CASSSRPSGSYNEQFF.

About this clonotype itself: An end of the junction does not agree with germline; a read error may underlie this. This chain connects TRBV7-6 to TRBJ2-2, with D perhaps matching TRBD1 (5 bases). The CDR3 is made up of 16 amino acids. Germline CDR1 SGHVS, CDR2 FNYEAQ. The CDR3 nucleotides read TGTGCCAGCAGCTTAGCTGTCAGGGCGAACGCCGGGGAGCTGTTTTTT. Translation gives CASSLAVRANAGELFF.

CDR3 region: CASSKNGRASPQYF. CDR3 nucleotides: TGTGCCAGCAGTAAAAACGGTCGCGCCTCTCCCCAGTACTTC. The J gene is TRBJ2-5, the V gene TRBV28; no firm D call. CDR1 and CDR2 from the germline V gene are MDHEN and SYDVKM. This CDR3 is 14 amino acids long. Trimming shortened V by 5 bases and J by 9 bases, and 19 bases separated the two germline ends.